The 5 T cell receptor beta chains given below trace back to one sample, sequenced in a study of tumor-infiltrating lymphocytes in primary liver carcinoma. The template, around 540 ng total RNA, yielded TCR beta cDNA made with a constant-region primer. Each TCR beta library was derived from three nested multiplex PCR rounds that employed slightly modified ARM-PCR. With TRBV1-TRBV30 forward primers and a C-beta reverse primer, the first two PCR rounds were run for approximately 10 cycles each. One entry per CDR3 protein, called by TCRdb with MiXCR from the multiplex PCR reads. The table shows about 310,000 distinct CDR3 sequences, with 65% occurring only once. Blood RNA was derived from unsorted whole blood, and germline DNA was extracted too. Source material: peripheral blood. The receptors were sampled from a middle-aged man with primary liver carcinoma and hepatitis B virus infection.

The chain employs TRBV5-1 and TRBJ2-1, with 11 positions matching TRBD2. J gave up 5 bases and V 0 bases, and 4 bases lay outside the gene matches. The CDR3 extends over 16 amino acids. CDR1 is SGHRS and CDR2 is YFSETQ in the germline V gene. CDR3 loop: CASSLAGTSGHNEQFF. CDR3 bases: TGCGCCAGCAGCTTGGCCGGGACTAGCGGCCACAATGAGCAGTTCTTC.

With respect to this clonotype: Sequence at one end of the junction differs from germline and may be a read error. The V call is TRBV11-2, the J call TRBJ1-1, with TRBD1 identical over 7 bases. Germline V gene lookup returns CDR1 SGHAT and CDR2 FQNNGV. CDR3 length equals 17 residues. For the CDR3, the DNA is TGTGCCAGCAGCTTAGGCCAGGGGGGAGTCATGAACACTGAAGTTTCCTTT. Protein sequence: CASSLGQGGVMNTEVSF.

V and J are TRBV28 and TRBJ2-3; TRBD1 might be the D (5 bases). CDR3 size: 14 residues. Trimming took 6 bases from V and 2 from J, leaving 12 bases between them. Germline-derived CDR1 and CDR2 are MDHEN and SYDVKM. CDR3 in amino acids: CASRSRGSTDTQYF. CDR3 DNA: TGTGCCAGCAGGTCAAGGGGCTCCACAGATACGCAGTATTTT. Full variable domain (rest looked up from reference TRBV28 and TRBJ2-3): DVKVTQSSRYLVKRTGEKVFLECVQDMDHENMFWYRQDPGLGLRLIYFSYDVKMKEKGDIPEGYSVSREKKERFSLILESASTNQTSMYLCASRSRGSTDTQYFGPGTRLTVL.

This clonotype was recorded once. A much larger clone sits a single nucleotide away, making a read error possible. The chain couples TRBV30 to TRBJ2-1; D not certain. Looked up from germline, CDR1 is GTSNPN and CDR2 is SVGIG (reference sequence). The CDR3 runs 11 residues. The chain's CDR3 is CVWAHQNEQFF. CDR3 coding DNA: TGTGTCTGGGCCCACCAAAATGAGCAGTTCTTC.

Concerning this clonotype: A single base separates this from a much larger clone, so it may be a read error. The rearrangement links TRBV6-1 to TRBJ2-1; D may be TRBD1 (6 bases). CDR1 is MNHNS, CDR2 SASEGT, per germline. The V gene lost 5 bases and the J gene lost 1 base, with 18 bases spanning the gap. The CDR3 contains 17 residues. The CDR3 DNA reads TGTGCCAGCAGTCCAGGGGCAGGGCTCACTTCCTACAATGAGCAGTTCTTC. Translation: CASSPGAGLTSYNEQFF.